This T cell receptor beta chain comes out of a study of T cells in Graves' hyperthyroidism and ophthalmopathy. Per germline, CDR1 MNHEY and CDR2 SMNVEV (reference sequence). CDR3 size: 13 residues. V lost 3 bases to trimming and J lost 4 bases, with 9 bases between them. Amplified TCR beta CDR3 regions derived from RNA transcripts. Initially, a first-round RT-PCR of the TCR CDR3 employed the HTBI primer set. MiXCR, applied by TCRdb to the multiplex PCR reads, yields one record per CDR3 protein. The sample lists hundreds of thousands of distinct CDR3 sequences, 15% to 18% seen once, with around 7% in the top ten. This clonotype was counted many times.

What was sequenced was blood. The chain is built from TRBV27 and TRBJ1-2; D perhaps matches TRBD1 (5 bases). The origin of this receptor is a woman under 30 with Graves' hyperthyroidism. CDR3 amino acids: CASSFPGGYGYTF. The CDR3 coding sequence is TGTGCCAGCAGTTTTCCTGGGGGCTATGGCTACACCTTC.